A selection of T cell receptor beta chains follows, all from one sample in a study of breast tumors, draining lymph nodes, adjacent tissues. MiXCR, applied by TCRdb to the multiplex PCR reads, yields one record per CDR3 protein. The data hold under 110,000 distinct CDR3 sequences, with more than 30% observed a single time. The sequencing input was axillary lymph node tissue. The source of these receptors is a female donor with breast cancer. Some clones in this sample may be carry-over from other donors' samples. CDR3s leave out the opening cysteine and the closing phenylalanine or tryptophan. For some rows the clone size is stated as once, few or many, or as a class when expanded; others skip it.

CDR3 protein,V gene,J gene,clone size
ASSPGTRTEAF,TRBV7-9,TRBJ1-1,few
ASSLGHYGYT,TRBV5-1,TRBJ1-2,many
ASSPEDGTDTQY,TRBV5-1,TRBJ2-3,many
ASSLSSGGGVPYEQY,TRBV7-9,TRBJ2-7,-
ASSGGRGTDTQY,TRBV12-3/TRBV12-4,TRBJ2-3,-
SAPHSSNTEAF,TRBV20-1,TRBJ1-1,few
ASSSRVSYGYT,TRBV7-2,TRBJ1-2,-
ASSQLPGVYGYT,TRBV3-1,TRBJ1-2,many
ASSRTGYTEAF,TRBV7-3,TRBJ1-1,many
SSQARYNEQF,TRBV29-1,TRBJ2-1,once
ASSPDIAGNT,TRBV7-2,TRBJ1-2,-
ASSQDTRIGTRGTDTQY,TRBV4-1,TRBJ2-3,many
ASLGTRGYT,TRBV3-1,TRBJ1-2,many
ASSHHPETGANNQPQH,TRBV6-4,TRBJ1-5,-
ASSLDAGGSTDTQY,TRBV5-1,TRBJ2-3,many
AIRSTGDTDTQY,TRBV10-3,TRBJ2-3,many
ASELNTEAF,TRBV6-1,TRBJ1-1,-
ASSYGASLS,TRBV6-5,TRBJ2-5,many
ASSSPSGTHSYEQY,TRBV28,TRBJ2-7,many
AIGNRAYNEQF,TRBV10-3,TRBJ2-1,-
ASSFIRTGGGYGYT,TRBV12-3/TRBV12-4,TRBJ1-2,-
ASSGGPGRNEQF,TRBV5-1,TRBJ2-1,many
ASSYSTTSRTGELF,TRBV6-6,TRBJ2-2,many
ASSEAAGQGAGSPLH,TRBV6-1,TRBJ1-6,-
ASSQAGGVETQY,TRBV7-6,TRBJ2-5,many
ASTLGVMNTEA,TRBV9,TRBJ2-6,-
AWSRRTGDEAF,TRBV30,TRBJ1-1,few
ASSQEGSLINEQF,TRBV4-1,TRBJ2-1,many
ASSLASRVAYEQY,TRBV5-1,TRBJ2-7,-
ASSRATDTQY,TRBV7-8,TRBJ2-3,many
ASSDLGRHQPQH,TRBV2,TRBJ1-5,-
ASSEGRGADEQH,TRBV5-1,TRBJ2-7,-
ASSQEGTSGGVSTQY,TRBV4-2,TRBJ2-3,-
ASSRTSGSSNNEQF,TRBV4-1,TRBJ2-1,many
ASSNVMERLRGDTQY,TRBV19,TRBJ2-3,many
ASSLAVGRGYGYT,TRBV7-8,TRBJ1-2,many
SASQESFNEKLF,TRBV20-1,TRBJ1-4,many
ASSGSVGGNQPQH,TRBV2,TRBJ1-5,many
ASSSGQTNTDTQY,TRBV9,TRBJ2-3,once
ASSVEGQGGGTEAF,TRBV9,TRBJ1-1,-
ASSLQGGTGAF,TRBV5-1,TRBJ1-1,-
ASTPTDTNTEAF,TRBV5-1,TRBJ1-1,-
SVKAGVIGNTGELF,TRBV29-1,TRBJ2-2,-
ASSPPGQGGNERF,TRBV18,TRBJ2-1,-
ASSPAGTDTQY,TRBV18,TRBJ2-3,many
SALTGTSPTNT,TRBV29-1,TRBJ1-2,many
ASSSTRNTEAF,TRBV19,TRBJ1-1,few
ASSLHGVAAQETQY,TRBV6-5,TRBJ2-5,many
ASSHHGQGATGELF,TRBV6-2/TRBV6-3,TRBJ2-2,few
ASSFQGRSGELF,TRBV27,TRBJ2-2,-
ASSARGGGYNSPLH,TRBV3-1,TRBJ1-6,many
ASSLARGQPQH,TRBV7-8,TRBJ1-5,many
ASSQEGDGEKLF,TRBV14,TRBJ1-4,-
ARGTIRAYNEQF,TRBV30,TRBJ2-1,many
ASSLTSGGNSYEQY,TRBV7-2,TRBJ2-7,many
ASSAHGQLNYEQY,TRBV9,TRBJ2-7,many
AGSQGAGFGLTEAF,TRBV7-3,TRBJ1-1,-